This TCR beta chain is from a study of blood T cell repertoires in COVID-19. Study information: There were acute and convalescent COVID-19 samples, and they came from the United States, Italy and Spain. Sources were T cells, B-cell-depleted T cells, or PBMCs; the material itself was cDNA or gDNA.

As handled by the study authors: Estimation of nucleated cell counts relied on the amplification of reference gene primers. The table came from immunoSEQ multiplex PCR; TCRdb's copy has only in-frame clones and leaves some out. That table furnishes V, J and clone size, whereas the DNA furnished D and trimming. Of about 95,000 clones in the sample, about 84% were seen once. V lost 6 bases to trimming and J lost 0 bases, with 17 bases between them. Per germline, CDR1 SNHLY and CDR2 FYNNEI. This CDR3 contains 16 residues. The V call is TRBV2, the J call TRBJ1-2; maybe TRBD1 (6 bases). The source is a human donor in a cohort sampled during active COVID-19. The source material was peripheral blood. CDR3 loop: CASSYAGTQANYGYTF. Here the CDR3 DNA reads TGTGCCAGCAGCTACGCCGGGACACAGGCTAACTATGGCTACACCTTC.